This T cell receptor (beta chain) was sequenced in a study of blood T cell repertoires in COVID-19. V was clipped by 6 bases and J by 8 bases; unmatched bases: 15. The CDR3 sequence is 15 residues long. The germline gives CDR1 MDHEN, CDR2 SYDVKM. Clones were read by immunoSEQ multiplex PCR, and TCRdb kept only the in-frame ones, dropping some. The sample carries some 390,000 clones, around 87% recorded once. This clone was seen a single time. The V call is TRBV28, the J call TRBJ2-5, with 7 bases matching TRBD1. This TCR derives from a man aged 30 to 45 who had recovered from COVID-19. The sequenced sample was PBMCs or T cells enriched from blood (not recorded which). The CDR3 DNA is TGTGCCAGCAGACCAGACAGGGATGAGGGATTCACCCAGTACTTC. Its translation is CASRPDRDEGFTQYF.